The 26 T cell receptor beta chains in this list originate from one sample, sequenced in a study of T cells after yellow fever vaccination. One entry per CDR3 protein, called by TCRdb with MiXCR from the 5' RACE reads. The repertoire includes around 310,000 distinct CDR3 sequences, approximately 4% of them detected once, and approximately 19% sits in the top ten. Sequenced material: PBMCs, taken 15 days after the yellow fever booster vaccination. The source is a young man who received the YFV17D yellow fever vaccine.

The sample holds many counts of this clonotype. The CDR3 DNA sequence: TGTGCCAGCAGCGTATCGGCGGGGGGGTACAATGAGCAGTTCTTC. It specifies CASSVSAGGYNEQFF. The chain recombines TRBV9 with TRBJ2-1; 9 bases are shared with TRBD2. Unmatched junction bases numbered 3, after V lost 1 base and J lost 4 bases. Germline V CDR1 and CDR2: SGDLS, YYNGEE. The CDR3 spans 15 residues.

This clonotype has only a few counts. This chain uses TRBV15 with TRBJ1-6; TRBD1 is a possible D gene (5 bases). Germline V gene lookup returns CDR1 LNHNV and CDR2 YYDKDF (reference sequence). V lost 5 bases to trimming and J lost 8 bases, with 13 bases between them. The CDR3 has 14 residues. The CDR3 sequence: CATSGNRGDSPLHF. The CDR3 coding sequence is TGTGCCACCAGCGGAAACCGGGGGGATTCACCCCTCCACTTT.

The gene calls are TRBV10-3 and TRBJ1-3; D unclear. Germline lookup yields CDR1 ENHRY and CDR2 SYGVKD. The CDR3 consists of 13 residues. Trimming removed 6 bases at V and 3 bases at J, with 9 bases between. CDR3: CAISRKGGNTIYF. The CDR3 DNA follows: TGTGCCATCAGCCGTAAAGGTGGAAACACCATATATTTT.

As to this clonotype: A much larger clone differs by one base, so this may be a read error. This CDR3 reads CASCVGAGTEAFF. CDR3 nucleotide sequence: TGTGCCAGCTGTGTGGGGGCGGGCACTGAAGCTTTCTTT. This chain connects TRBV2 to TRBJ1-1; D possibly corresponds to TRBD1 (6 bases). V lost 8 bases to trimming and J lost 4 bases, with 14 bases between them. There are 13 residues in the CDR3. CDR1 is SNHLY and CDR2 is FYNNEI in the germline V gene.

The CDR3 loop reads CASSFDSPGEQYF. The CDR3 nucleotides are TGTGCCAGCAGCTTTGATAGCCCGGGGGAGCAGTACTTC. The chain is built from TRBV7-2 and TRBJ2-7; a weak D match, TRBD2 (5 bases). The CDR3 sequence is 13 residues long. Germline CDR1 is SGHTA and CDR2 is FQGNSA. The ends were cut back, 3 bases at V and 7 bases at J, with 13 bases in the middle. The full variable domain, in which reference TRBV7-2 and TRBJ2-7 provide the parts outside the CDR3, is GAGVSQSPSNKVTEKGKDVELRCDPISGHTALYWYRQSLGQGLEFLIYFQGNSAPDKSGLPSDRFSAERTGGSVSTLTIQRTQQEDSAVYLCASSFDSPGEQYFGPGTRLTVT.

The CDR3 nucleotides read TGTGCCAGCAGCGCAGGGGGCCCTAATGAAAAACTGTTTTTT. It codes for CASSAGGPNEKLFF. V and J are TRBV9 and TRBJ1-4; TRBD1 matches 8 bases. Trimming at V came to 3 bases and at J to 3 bases, leaving 1 base not matched to a gene. This CDR3 spans 14 amino acids. The germline V gene encodes CDR1 SGDLS and CDR2 YYNGEE.

This clonotype was observed many times. This may arise from a read error, as a much more abundant clone is one base away. The chain has TRBV27 and TRBJ1-1; 7 bases align to TRBD1. The V and J ends lost 5 bases and 3 bases, in that order; junction bases with no gene match: 3. Germline V lookup: CDR1 MNHEY, CDR2 SMNVEV (reference sequence). The CDR3 contains 13 residues. CDR3 in amino acids: CASSPTGYTEAFF. The CDR3 DNA follows: TGTGCCAGCAGTCCGACAGGGTACACTGAAGCTTTCTTT.

The chain links TRBV19 to TRBJ2-5, with TRBD1 matching over 10 bases. Per germline, CDR1 LNHDA and CDR2 SQIVND (reference sequence). The CDR3 totals 16 residues. V was pared by 1 base and J by 4 bases, with 6 bases of the junction left unmatched. CDR3 bases: TGTGCCAGTAGTATAGCGGGACAGGGGCGGGGAGAGACCCAGTACTTC. This gives the protein CASSIAGQGRGETQYF.

This chain links TRBV3-1 with TRBJ2-6; D remains unclear. Germline assignment: CDR1 LGHDT and CDR2 YNNKEL (reference sequence). The CDR3 runs to 16 residues. Trimming removed 0 bases at V and 3 bases at J, with 9 bases between. The CDR3 sequence is CASSQDQRDGANVLTF. The CDR3 nucleotides read TGTGCCAGCAGCCAAGATCAAAGGGATGGGGCCAACGTCCTGACTTTC. Complete variable domain (other parts from reference TRBV3-1 and TRBJ2-6): DTAVSQTPKYLVTQMGNDKSIKCEQNLGHDTMYWYKQDSKKFLKIMFSYNNKELIINETVPNRFSPKSPDKAHLNLHINSLELGDSAVYFCASSQDQRDGANVLTFGAGSRLTVL.

The chain recombines TRBV5-5 with TRBJ2-7; D is unclear. In germline, CDR1 is SGHKS, CDR2 YYEKEE (reference sequence). The CDR3 is made up of 15 amino acids. Trimming removed 2 bases at V and 5 bases at J, with 17 bases between. The CDR3 here is CASSFFDRLVNEQYV. The CDR3 bases are TGTGCCAGCAGCTTCTTTGACCGGCTTGTGAACGAGCAGTACGTC.

This clonotype has more than one count but fewer than ten. The genes are TRBV20-1 and TRBJ2-5; D remains unclear. The CDR3 length is 14 residues. Germline values: CDR1 DFQATT, CDR2 SNEGSKA (reference sequence). V was pared by 1 base and J by 4 bases, with 13 bases between. DNA for the CDR3: TGCAGTGCTAGAGCCCCGGTGACCCCAGAGACCCAGTACTTC. It specifies CSARAPVTPETQYF.

This clonotype was seen at least ten times. The gene calls are TRBV4-3 and TRBJ2-2; possibly TRBD1 for D (6 bases). CDR3 size: 17 residues. In germline, CDR1 is LGHNA, CDR2 YSLEER. With 1 base removed from V and 7 bases from J, the gap between germline ends came to 19 bases. CDR3 in amino acids: CASSQVHYREFGGELFF. The CDR3 DNA reads as TGCGCCAGCAGCCAAGTCCACTACAGGGAATTCGGCGGGGAGCTGTTTTTT.

This clonotype has just a few counts. The V gene is TRBV6-2 or TRBV6-3, the J gene TRBJ2-2, with TRBD1 matching over 7 bases. Per germline, CDR1 MNHEY and CDR2 SVGEGT. V shed 7 bases and J 2 bases; nucleotides not matched to a gene: 13. The CDR3 runs to 17 residues. DNA for the CDR3: TGTGCCAGCAACCTTGGAATAGGGACAGCCAACACCGGGGAGCTGTTTTTT. Its protein is CASNLGIGTANTGELFF.

This clonotype was observed many times. The rearrangement links TRBV20-1 to TRBJ2-5, with 8 bases fitting TRBD2. J was trimmed by 4 bases and V by 2 bases; bases with no gene match: 9. Germline lookup yields CDR1 DFQATT and CDR2 SNEGSKA (reference sequence). CDR3 length: 15 residues. The CDR3 loop reads CSARRQRGKGETQYF. As DNA, the CDR3 is TGCAGTGCTAGACGCCAGCGGGGGAAGGGAGAGACCCAGTACTTC.

The rearrangement joins TRBV19 to TRBJ2-1, with D hard to call. CDR1 and CDR2 (germline): LNHDA, SQIVND (reference sequence). V dropped 5 bases and J dropped 8 bases, with 13 bases sitting between them. The CDR3 has 13 residues. CDR3 DNA: TGTGCCAGTAGTGTTAGACCAGGCGATGAGCAGTTCTTC. It specifies CASSVRPGDEQFF.

This clonotype was picked up a small number of times. The CDR3 is CASSYGGLSYTF. The CDR3 DNA is TGTGCCAGCTCCTACGGAGGGTTGAGCTACACCTTC. The chain joins TRBV12-3 or TRBV12-4 to TRBJ1-2; D unclear. The CDR3 is 12 amino acids. V shed 8 bases and J shed 9 bases, with 16 bases lying between them.

V gene TRBV5-1 combines with J gene TRBJ2-2, with TRBD1 matching 8 bases. The CDR3 contains 15 residues. The germline V gene encodes CDR1 SGHRS and CDR2 YFSETQ. The trim removed 4 bases at V and 1 base at J, leaving 3 bases unmatched. CDR3: CASSTGQGNTGELFF. CDR3 sequence (DNA): TGCGCCAGCAGCACCGGACAGGGGAACACCGGGGAGCTGTTTTTT.

The chain employs TRBV7-9 and TRBJ2-1; no reliable D call. The CDR3 is 15 residues long. Germline V lookup: CDR1 SEHNR, CDR2 FQNEAQ (reference sequence). Trimming shortened V by 3 bases and J by 8 bases, and 17 bases separated the two germline ends. For the CDR3, the DNA is TGTGCCAGCAGCTTTGGCTTAGGCCCTCTCGATGAGCAGTTCTTC. As protein: CASSFGLGPLDEQFF.

The chain is built from TRBV28 and TRBJ2-1; possibly TRBD1 for D (6 bases). The V gene lost 7 bases and the J gene lost 6 bases, with 16 bases spanning the gap. Germline CDR1 reads MDHEN; CDR2 reads SYDVKM. The CDR3 is 14 residues long. CDR3 nucleotides: TGTGCCAGCACCCTGGGGGCTATGCCCAATGAGCAGTTCTTC. It specifies CASTLGAMPNEQFF.

This clonotype was recorded a few times. The chain employs TRBV4-2 and TRBJ2-3, with D perhaps assigned TRBD1 or TRBD2 (6 bases each). This CDR3 is built from 17 residues. Trimming stripped 3 bases from V and 2 bases from J, with 18 bases between. The V gene's germline CDR1 is LGHNA and CDR2 YNFKEQ. The CDR3 DNA reads TGTGCCAGCAGCCAGGCTCTAGGGGGGCCTTACACAGATACGCAGTATTTT. Encoded protein: CASSQALGGPYTDTQYF.

The rearrangement uses TRBV15 and TRBJ1-5, with D perhaps matching TRBD1 (5 bases). The CDR3 runs 17 residues. CDR1 is LNHNV and CDR2 is YYDKDF in the germline V gene (reference sequence). The V end was cut by 5 bases, the J end by 2 bases, with 19 bases between. CDR3 amino acids: CATSPRGYLMGNQPQHF. Written as DNA, the CDR3 is TGTGCCACCAGCCCCCGGGGGTACCTTATGGGCAATCAGCCCCAGCATTTT.

This chain uses TRBV2 with TRBJ1-4, with TRBD1 matching 8 bases. V was pared by 9 bases and J by 0 bases, with 6 bases of the junction left unmatched. Per the germline V gene, CDR1 is SNHLY and CDR2 is FYNNEI. The length of the CDR3 is 15 residues. The CDR3 loop is CARRPGQATNEKLFF. The CDR3 DNA reads as TGTGCCAGGAGGCCGGGACAGGCAACTAATGAAAAACTGTTTTTT.

This sequence joins TRBV6-2 or TRBV6-3 and TRBJ2-5; the D gene is possibly TRBD1 (5 bases). V was clipped by 8 bases and J by 6 bases, with 19 bases between them. CDR3 size: 14 residues. The germline V gene encodes CDR1 MNHEY and CDR2 SVGEGT. Here the CDR3 reads CASWVPGLGQTQYF. The CDR3 DNA sequence: TGTGCCAGCTGGGTTCCAGGGCTTGGACAGACCCAGTACTTC.

In its sample, this clonotype was seen a few times. In DNA form, the CDR3 reads TGTGCCAGCAGCTTGGGTTTAGGGTTCTATGGCTACACCTTC. Amino acids: CASSLGLGFYGYTF. V usage is TRBV5-5 and J usage is TRBJ1-2; D unclear. CDR1 is SGHKS and CDR2 is YYEKEE in the germline V gene (reference sequence). Trimming pared 0 bases from V and 4 bases from J, leaving 10 bases between. The CDR3 contains 14 residues. Combining the CDR3 with reference TRBV5-5 and TRBJ1-2 gives the whole variable domain DAGVTQSPTHLIKTRGQQVTLRCSPISGHKSVSWYQQVLGQGPQFIFQYYEKEERGRGNFPDRFSARQFPNYSSELNVNALLLGDSALYLCASSLGLGFYGYTFGSGTRLTVV.

This clonotype appeared a few times. The CDR3 nucleotides read TGTGCCTGGAGTGAGGGACTTCAATGGGGTTACGCTTTCTTT. Translation gives CAWSEGLQWGYAFF. V and J are TRBV30 and TRBJ1-1; perhaps TRBD1 as D (5 bases). Germline V gene data show CDR1 as GTSNPN and CDR2 as SVGIG (reference sequence). V lost 1 base to trimming and J lost 11 bases, with 20 bases between them. The CDR3 spans 14 residues.

This clonotype showed up many times. The chain joins TRBV20-1 to TRBJ1-4; 10 bases are a match to TRBD1. The CDR3 has 16 residues. The trim removed 0 bases at V and 2 bases at J, leaving 3 bases unmatched. CDR1 is DFQATT, CDR2 SNEGSKA, per germline (reference sequence). The CDR3 protein is CSARDDRGPTNEKLFF. The CDR3 DNA reads TGCAGTGCTAGAGATGACAGGGGGCCGACTAATGAAAAACTGTTTTTT.